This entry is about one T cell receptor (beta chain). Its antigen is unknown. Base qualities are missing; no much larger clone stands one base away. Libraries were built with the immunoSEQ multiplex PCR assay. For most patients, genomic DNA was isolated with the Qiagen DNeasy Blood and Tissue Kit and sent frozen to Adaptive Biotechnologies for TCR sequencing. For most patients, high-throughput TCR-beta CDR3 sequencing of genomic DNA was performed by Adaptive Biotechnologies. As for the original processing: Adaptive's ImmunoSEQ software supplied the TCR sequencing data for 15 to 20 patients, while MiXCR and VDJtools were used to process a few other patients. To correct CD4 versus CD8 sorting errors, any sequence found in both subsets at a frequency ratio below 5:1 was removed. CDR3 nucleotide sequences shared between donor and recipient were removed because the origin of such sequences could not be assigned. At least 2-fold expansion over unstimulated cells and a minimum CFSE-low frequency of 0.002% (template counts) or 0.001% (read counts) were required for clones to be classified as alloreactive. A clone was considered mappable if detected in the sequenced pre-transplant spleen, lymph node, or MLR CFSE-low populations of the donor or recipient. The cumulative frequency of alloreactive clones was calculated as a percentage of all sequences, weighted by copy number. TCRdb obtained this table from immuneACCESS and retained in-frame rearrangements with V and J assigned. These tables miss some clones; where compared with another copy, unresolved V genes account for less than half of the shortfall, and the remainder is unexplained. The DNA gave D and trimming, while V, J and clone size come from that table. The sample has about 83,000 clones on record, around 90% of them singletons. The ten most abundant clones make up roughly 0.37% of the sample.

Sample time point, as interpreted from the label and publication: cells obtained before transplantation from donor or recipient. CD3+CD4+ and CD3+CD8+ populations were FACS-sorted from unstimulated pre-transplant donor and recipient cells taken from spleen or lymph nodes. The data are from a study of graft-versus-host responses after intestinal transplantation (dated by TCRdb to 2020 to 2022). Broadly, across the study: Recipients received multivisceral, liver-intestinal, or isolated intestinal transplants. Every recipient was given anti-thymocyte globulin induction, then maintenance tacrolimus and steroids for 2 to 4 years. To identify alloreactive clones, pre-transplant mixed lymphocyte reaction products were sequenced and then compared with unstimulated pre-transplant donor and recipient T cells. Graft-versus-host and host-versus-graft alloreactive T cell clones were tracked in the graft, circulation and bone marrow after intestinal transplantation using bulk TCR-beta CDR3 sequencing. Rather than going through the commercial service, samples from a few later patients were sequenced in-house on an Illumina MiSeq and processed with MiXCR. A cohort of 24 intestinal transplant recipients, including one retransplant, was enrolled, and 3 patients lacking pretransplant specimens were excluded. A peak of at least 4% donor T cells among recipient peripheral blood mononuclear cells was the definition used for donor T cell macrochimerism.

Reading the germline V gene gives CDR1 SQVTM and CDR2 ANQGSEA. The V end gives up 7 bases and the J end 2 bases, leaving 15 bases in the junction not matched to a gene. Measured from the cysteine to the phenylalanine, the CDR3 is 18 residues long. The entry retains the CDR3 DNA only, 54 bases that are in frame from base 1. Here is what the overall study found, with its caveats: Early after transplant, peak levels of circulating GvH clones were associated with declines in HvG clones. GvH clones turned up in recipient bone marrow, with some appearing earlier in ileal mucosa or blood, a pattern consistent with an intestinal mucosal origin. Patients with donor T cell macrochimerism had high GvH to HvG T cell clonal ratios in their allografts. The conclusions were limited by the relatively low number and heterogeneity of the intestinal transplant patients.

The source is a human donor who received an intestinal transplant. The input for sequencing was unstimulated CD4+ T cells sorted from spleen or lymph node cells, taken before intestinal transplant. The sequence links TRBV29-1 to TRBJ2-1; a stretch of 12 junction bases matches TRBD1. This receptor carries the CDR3 CSESTGTGGGGAYNEQFF. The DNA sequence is TGCAGCGAATCAACCGGGACAGGGGGCGGCGGTGCCTACAATGAGCAGTTCTTC.